Listed here are 17 T cell receptor beta chains from one sample, sequenced in a study of cytomegalovirus exposure and HLA in healthy donors. The study ran its PCR with 60 Vbeta and 13 Jbeta primers. Profiled with immunoSEQ multiplex PCR; TCRdb holds only in-frame clones, not every one. The repertoire holds hundreds of thousands of clones, 70% to 80% seen once, with less than 3.5% in the top ten. The sequencing input was PBMCs. Every receptor here comes from a woman aged 60-70 years in good health and CMV-seropositive.

This clone was observed once. The chain links TRBV5-1 to TRBJ2-1; D remains ambiguous. Trimming left V 5 bases short and J 5 bases short, with 5 bases between. The germline gives CDR1 SGHRS, CDR2 YFSETQ. The CDR3 has 11 amino acids. The CDR3 is CASRSDNEQFF. Written as DNA, the CDR3 is TGCGCCAGCAGATCCGACAATGAGCAGTTCTTC.

The chain couples TRBV4-1 to TRBJ1-2, with D perhaps TRBD1 (6 bases). The germline gives CDR1 MGHRA, CDR2 YSYEKL. CDR3 length: 15 residues. V was pared by 4 bases and J by 5 bases, with 17 bases between. The CDR3 is CASSPEPTGEYGYTF. The CDR3 nucleotides are TGCGCCAGCAGCCCAGAACCGACAGGAGAATATGGCTACACCTTC.

In this sample, this clone turned up a few times. V and J are TRBV6-5 and TRBJ1-4, with D maybe TRBD1 (5 bases). The CDR3 consists of 13 residues. Germline V gene data show CDR1 as MNHEY and CDR2 as SVGAGI. The germline V and J ends were trimmed by 5 bases and 11 bases, with 15 bases remaining between them. The DNA for the CDR3 is TGTGCCAGCAGTGAAGTGGGGGGGTGGAAACTGTTTTTT. It translates to CASSEVGGWKLFF.

This clone was recorded once. This chain connects TRBV7-6 to TRBJ2-1, with 10 bases aligning to TRBD1. With V trimmed by 8 bases and J by 4 bases, 5 bases remained unmatched. Germline values: CDR1 SGHVS, CDR2 FNYEAQ. This CDR3 is built from 14 residues. The CDR3 nucleotides read TGTGCCAGCGCTTGGGGACAGGGGTACAATGAGCAGTTCTTC. Translated: CASAWGQGYNEQFF.

V usage is TRBV19 and J usage is TRBJ2-5; 8 positions match TRBD2. With the DNA end fitting TRBJ2-7 better, the J assignment may be wrong. This CDR3 is 15 amino acids long. In germline, CDR1 is LNHDA, CDR2 SQIVND (reference sequence). DNA for the CDR3: TGTGCCAGTAGTAGGGGGCGCGGGGGGAAGTACGAGCAGTACTTC. Its protein is CASSRGRGGKYEQYF.

This clone was seen a few times. The V call is TRBV6-6, the J call TRBJ2-1; D ambiguous. Germline V gene lookup returns CDR1 MNHNY and CDR2 SVGAGI (reference sequence). V lost 0 bases and J 0 bases, leaving 9 bases between the germline ends. This CDR3 is 16 amino acids long. The CDR3 nucleotides read TGTGCCAGCAGTTACTCGGGCTACGGCTCCTACAATGAGCAGTTCTTC. Protein sequence: CASSYSGYGSYNEQFF.

As DNA, the CDR3 is TGCGCCAGCAGCTTGGCGCACCTAAACACCGGGGAGCTGTTTTTT. As protein: CASSLAHLNTGELFF. The J gene is TRBJ2-2, the V gene TRBV5-1, with unresolved D. Germline V gene data show CDR1 as SGHRS and CDR2 as YFSETQ. V lost 0 bases, J lost 2 bases, and 8 bases lay in between. The CDR3 runs 15 residues.

The chain carries TRBV11-3 and TRBJ1-5; 8 nucleotides line up with TRBD1. V shed 4 bases, J shed 0 bases, and the junction held 11 bases outside the gene matches. Germline loops: CDR1 SGHNT, CDR2 YENEEA. The CDR3 covers 18 residues. The CDR3 coding sequence is TGTGCCAGCAGCTGGACAGGGAGGTGGGTTTATAGCAATCAGCCCCAGCATTTT. Protein product: CASSWTGRWVYSNQPQHF.

The rearrangement joins TRBV5-6 to TRBJ1-1, with D possibly matching TRBD1 (5 bases). Trimming took off 0 bases at V and 5 bases at J, with 14 bases between the two ends. CDR1 SGHDT and CDR2 YYEEEE come from the germline V gene. The CDR3 has 15 amino acids. CDR3 DNA: TGTGCCAGCAGCTTGGGAGTTTACCGGGGGACTGAAGCTTTCTTT. Its protein is CASSLGVYRGTEAFF.

The chain links TRBV5-4 to TRBJ2-4; D not certain. Germline-derived CDR1 and CDR2 are SGHNT and YYREEE (reference sequence). V lost 4 bases and J lost 0, with 8 bases in between. The length of the CDR3 is 14 residues. CDR3 sequence (DNA): TGTGCCAGCAGCCCACCGGGAGCCAAAAACATTCAGTACTTC. Protein: CASSPPGAKNIQYF.

The rearrangement links TRBV7-5 to TRBJ2-3; the D segment call TRBD1 is taken from the table without a DNA check. TRBV7-5 is flagged as a pseudogene. The CDR3 spans 13 residues. CDR3 sequence reads: CVRSLGTANTQYF. CDR3 nucleotides: TGTGTCAGAAGCTTAGGAACAGCAAATACGCAGTATTTT.

The chain recombines TRBV5-1 with TRBJ2-5; the match to TRBD1 covers 9 bases. This CDR3 is built from 15 residues. Germline V CDR1 and CDR2: SGHRS, YFSETQ. The V gene end was trimmed by 3 bases and the J gene end by 6 bases; junction bases not matched to a gene: 9. The CDR3 DNA reads as TGCGCCAGCAGCTCAGAGCCGGGACAGGGAAAGACCCAGTACTTC. Its protein product is CASSSEPGQGKTQYF.

This clone was seen only a few times. The chain is built from TRBV30 and TRBJ2-1; 11 bases are a match to TRBD2. V trimming: 4 bases; J trimming: 7 bases; junction bases outside the gene matches: 6. Germline values: CDR1 GTSNPN, CDR2 SVGIG (reference sequence). The CDR3 has 14 residues. CDR3 DNA sequence: TGTGCCTGGACTACTAGCGGGAGTTCGAATGAGCAGTTCTTC. Translating it yields CAWTTSGSSNEQFF.

This rearrangement joins TRBV30 to TRBJ2-1, with TRBD2 identical over 10 bases. Germline loops: CDR1 GTSNPN, CDR2 SVGIG (reference sequence). The CDR3 length is 12 residues. The J segment lost 8 bases and the V segment lost 5 bases, leaving 3 bases of the junction unmatched. The CDR3 spells CAWSSGSHEQFF. The CDR3 region has the DNA TGTGCCTGGTCTAGCGGGAGTCATGAGCAGTTCTTC.

V and J are TRBV28 and TRBJ2-1; 9 positions match TRBD2. This CDR3 has 16 amino acids. V lost 6 bases, J lost 0 bases, and 6 bases stayed unmatched. Germline CDR1 is MDHEN and CDR2 is SYDVKM. This CDR3 is CASSRTSASSYNEQFF. CDR3 DNA: TGTGCCAGCAGCAGGACTAGCGCGAGCTCCTACAATGAGCAGTTCTTC.

The chain is built from TRBV6-5 and TRBJ1-2, with 7 positions matching TRBD1. Germline assignment: CDR1 MNHEY and CDR2 SVGAGI. V was pared by 5 bases and J by 5 bases, with 8 bases of the junction left unmatched. The length of the CDR3 is 14 residues. The CDR3 coding sequence is TGTGCCAGCAGTAAGGGGGCCGGTCAGTATGGCTACACCTTC. Its translation is CASSKGAGQYGYTF.

V gene TRBV5-1 combines with J gene TRBJ1-2; the match to TRBD1 covers 9 bases. CDR3 size: 16 residues. Germline CDR1 is SGHRS and CDR2 is YFSETQ. V lost 4 bases, J lost 5 bases, and 12 bases stayed unmatched. Written as DNA, the CDR3 is TGCGCCAGCAGCGTGGACAGGGGCAATTCATTTTATGGCTACACCTTC. Amino acid sequence: CASSVDRGNSFYGYTF.